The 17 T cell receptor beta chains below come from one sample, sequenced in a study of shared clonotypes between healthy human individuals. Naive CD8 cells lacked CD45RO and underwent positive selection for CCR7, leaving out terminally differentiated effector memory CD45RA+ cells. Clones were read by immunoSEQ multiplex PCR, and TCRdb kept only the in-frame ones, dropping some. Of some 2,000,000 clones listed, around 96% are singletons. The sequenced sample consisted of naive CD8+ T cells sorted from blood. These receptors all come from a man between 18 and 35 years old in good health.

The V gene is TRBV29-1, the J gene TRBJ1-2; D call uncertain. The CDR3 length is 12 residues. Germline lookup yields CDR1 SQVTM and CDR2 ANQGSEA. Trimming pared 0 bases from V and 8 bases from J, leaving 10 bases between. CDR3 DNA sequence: TGCAGCGTTGAAGAAGCCGAAGGGGGCTACACCTTC. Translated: CSVEEAEGGYTF.

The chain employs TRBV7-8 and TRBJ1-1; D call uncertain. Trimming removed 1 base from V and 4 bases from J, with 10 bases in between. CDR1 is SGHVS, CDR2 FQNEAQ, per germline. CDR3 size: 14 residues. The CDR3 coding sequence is TGTGCCAGCAGCTTAGTGGTACGGGCCACTGAAGCTTTCTTT. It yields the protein CASSLVVRATEAFF.

The CDR3 sequence: CAWRGISGASNEQFF. In DNA form, the CDR3 reads TGTGCCTGGAGGGGAATAAGCGGGGCCTCCAATGAGCAGTTCTTC. The J gene is TRBJ2-1, the V gene TRBV30, with 7 bases lining up with TRBD2. V gave up 3 bases and J gave up 6 bases; unmatched junction bases: 11. The CDR3 spans 15 residues. The germline CDR1 and CDR2 sequences are GTSNPN and SVGIG (reference sequence).

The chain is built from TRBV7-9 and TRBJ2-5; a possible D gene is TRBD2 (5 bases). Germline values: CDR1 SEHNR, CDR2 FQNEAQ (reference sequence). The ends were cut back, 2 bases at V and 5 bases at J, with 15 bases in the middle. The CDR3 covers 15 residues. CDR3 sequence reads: CASSLSGSTVETQYF. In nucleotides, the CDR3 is TGTGCCAGCAGCTTATCGGGAAGTACCGTGGAGACCCAGTACTTC.

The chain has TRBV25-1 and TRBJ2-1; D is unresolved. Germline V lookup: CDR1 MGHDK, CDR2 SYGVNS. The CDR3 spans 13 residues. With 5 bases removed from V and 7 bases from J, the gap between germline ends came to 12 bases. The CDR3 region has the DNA TGTGCCAGCAGTCGTTGGGGTGAGAATGAGCAGTTCTTC. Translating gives CASSRWGENEQFF.

CDR3 region: CASSQAPGGEGSTDTQYF. Here the CDR3 DNA reads TGCGCCAGCAGCCAAGCCCCCGGAGGGGAGGGCAGCACAGATACGCAGTATTTT. V and J are TRBV4-3 and TRBJ2-3, with 7 bases lining up with TRBD2. The germline CDR1 and CDR2 sequences are LGHNA and YSLEER. Trimming removed 1 base from V and 0 bases from J; junction bases left unmatched: 10. The CDR3 contains 18 residues.

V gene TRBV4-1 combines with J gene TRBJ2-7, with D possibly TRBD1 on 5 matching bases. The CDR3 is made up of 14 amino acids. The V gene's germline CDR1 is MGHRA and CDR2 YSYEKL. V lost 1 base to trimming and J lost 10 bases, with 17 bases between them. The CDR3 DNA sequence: TGCGCCAGCAGCCAAGTAGTCTCCCAGGGATCACAGTACTTC. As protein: CASSQVVSQGSQYF.

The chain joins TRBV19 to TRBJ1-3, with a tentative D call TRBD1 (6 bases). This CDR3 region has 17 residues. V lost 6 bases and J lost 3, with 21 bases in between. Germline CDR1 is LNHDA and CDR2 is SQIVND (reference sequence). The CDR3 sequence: CASRFPPRGARGNTIYF. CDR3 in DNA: TGTGCCAGTAGGTTCCCACCACGGGGGGCACGTGGAAACACCATATATTTT. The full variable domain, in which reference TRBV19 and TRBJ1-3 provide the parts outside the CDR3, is DGGITQSPKYLFRKEGQNVTLSCEQNLNHDAMYWYRQDPGQGLRLIYYSQIVNDFQKGDIAEGYSVSREKKESFPLTVTSAQKNPTAFYLCASRFPPRGARGNTIYFGEGSWLTVV.

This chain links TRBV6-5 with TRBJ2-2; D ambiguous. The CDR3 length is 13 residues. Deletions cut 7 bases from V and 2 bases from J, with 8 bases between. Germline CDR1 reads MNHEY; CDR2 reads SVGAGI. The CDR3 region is CASKGKNTGELFF. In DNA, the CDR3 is TGTGCCAGCAAGGGCAAAAACACCGGGGAGCTGTTTTTT.

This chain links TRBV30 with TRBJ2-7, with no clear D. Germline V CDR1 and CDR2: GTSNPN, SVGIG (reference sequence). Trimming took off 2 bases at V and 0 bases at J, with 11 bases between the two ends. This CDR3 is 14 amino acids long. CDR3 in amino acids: CAWSRRAGSYEQYF. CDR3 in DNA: TGTGCCTGGAGTCGTCGAGCAGGCTCCTACGAGCAGTACTTC.

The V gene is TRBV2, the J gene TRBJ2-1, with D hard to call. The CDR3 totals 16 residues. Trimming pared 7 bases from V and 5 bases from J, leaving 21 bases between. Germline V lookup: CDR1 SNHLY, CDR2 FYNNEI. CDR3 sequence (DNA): TGTGCCAGCACCCTCCCGCCTGTTTCCGAACACAATGAGCAGTTCTTC. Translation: CASTLPPVSEHNEQFF.

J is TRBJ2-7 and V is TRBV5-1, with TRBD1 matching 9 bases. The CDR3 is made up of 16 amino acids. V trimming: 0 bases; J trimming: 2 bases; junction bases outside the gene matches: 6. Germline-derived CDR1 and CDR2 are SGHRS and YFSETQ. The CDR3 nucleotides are TGCGCCAGCAGCTTGGCCAGGACAGGGGTGACCTACGAGCAGTACTTC. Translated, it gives CASSLARTGVTYEQYF.

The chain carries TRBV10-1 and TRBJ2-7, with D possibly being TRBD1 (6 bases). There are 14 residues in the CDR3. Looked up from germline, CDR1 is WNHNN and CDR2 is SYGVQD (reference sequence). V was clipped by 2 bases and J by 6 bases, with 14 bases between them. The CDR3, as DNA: TGCGCCAGCAGTGAGGACAGGACCCAGGGCGAGCAGTACTTC. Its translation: CASSEDRTQGEQYF.

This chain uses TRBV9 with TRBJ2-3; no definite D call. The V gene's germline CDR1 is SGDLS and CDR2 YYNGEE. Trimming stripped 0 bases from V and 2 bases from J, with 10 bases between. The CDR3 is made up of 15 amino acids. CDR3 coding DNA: TGTGCCAGCAGCGTAGTGGCCCGCCCCACAGATACGCAGTATTTT. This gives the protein CASSVVARPTDTQYF. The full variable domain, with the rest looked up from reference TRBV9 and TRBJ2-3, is DSGVTQTPKHLITATGQRVTLRCSPRSGDLSVYWYQQSLDQGLQFLIQYYNGEERAKGNILERFSAQQFPDLHSELNLSSLELGDSALYFCASSVVARPTDTQYFGPGTRLTVL.

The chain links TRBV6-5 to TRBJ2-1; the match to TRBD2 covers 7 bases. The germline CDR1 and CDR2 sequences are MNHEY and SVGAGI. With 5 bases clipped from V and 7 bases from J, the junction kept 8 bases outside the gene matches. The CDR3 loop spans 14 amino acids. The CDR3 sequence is CASSQQLAVNEQFF. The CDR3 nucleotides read TGTGCCAGCAGTCAACAGCTAGCGGTTAATGAGCAGTTCTTC.

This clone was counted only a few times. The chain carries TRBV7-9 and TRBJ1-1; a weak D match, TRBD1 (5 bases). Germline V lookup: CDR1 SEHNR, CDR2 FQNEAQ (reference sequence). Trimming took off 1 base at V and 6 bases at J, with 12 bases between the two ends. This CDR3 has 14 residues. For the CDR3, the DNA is TGTGCCAGCAGCTTAGGAACAGGAGGGGCTGAAGCTTTCTTT. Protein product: CASSLGTGGAEAFF. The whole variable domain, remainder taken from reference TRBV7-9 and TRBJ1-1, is DTGVSQNPRHKITKRGQNVTFRCDPISEHNRLYWYRQTLGQGPEFLTYFQNEAQLEKSRLLSDRFSAERPKGSFSTLEIQRTEQGDSAMYLCASSLGTGGAEAFFGQGTRLTVV.

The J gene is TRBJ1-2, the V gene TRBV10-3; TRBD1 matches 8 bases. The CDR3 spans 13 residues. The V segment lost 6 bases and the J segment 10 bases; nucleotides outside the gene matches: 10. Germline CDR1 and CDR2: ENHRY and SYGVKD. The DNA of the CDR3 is TGTGCCATCAGAGCCGGGACAGGAGCAGACTACACCTTC. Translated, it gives CAIRAGTGADYTF.